This TCR beta chain is from a study of OX40 agonist ivuxolimab in advanced cancers. For the study at large: At 0.01 to 10 mg/kg, ivuxolimab was administered intravenously to patients every 2 weeks. Mean age roughly 65 years, range roughly 23 to 79; around 80% male.

Blood sampling took place at baseline, cycle 4 day 1, and cycle 7 day 1. Profiled with immunoSEQ multiplex PCR; TCRdb holds only in-frame clones, not every one. This sample has tens of thousands of clones, with roughly nine tenths found just once. The CDR3 is 15 residues long. Per germline, CDR1 SGHVS and CDR2 FNYEAQ. The V end lost 0 bases, the J end lost 0 bases, and 8 bases lay between the germline ends. The chain has TRBV7-6 and TRBJ2-5; no clear D gene. Here the sequenced sample was CD4+ or CD8+ T cells sorted from blood, taken in a trial of the OX40 agonist ivuxolimab. The receptor comes from an adult with an advanced solid tumor such as melanoma, head and neck, liver or kidney cancer. This CDR3 is CASSLADQYQETQYF. For the CDR3, the DNA is TGTGCCAGCAGCTTAGCGGACCAGTACCAAGAGACCCAGTACTTC.